One and the same sample provided the 13 T cell receptor beta chains below, sequenced in a study of cytomegalovirus exposure and HLA in healthy donors. The PCR employed 60 Vbeta primers together with 13 Jbeta primers. Sequenced by immunoSEQ multiplex PCR; TCRdb stores in-frame clones only, minus some. The table counts some 150,000 clones; roughly 2% lies in the top ten. The material sequenced was PBMCs. Receptor source: a woman aged 18-29 years in good health and CMV-seronegative.

The V call is TRBV10-3, the J call TRBJ2-7; TRBD1 aligns across 9 bases. The germline CDR1 and CDR2 sequences are ENHRY and SYGVKD. The length of the CDR3 is 17 residues. The V gene end was trimmed by 6 bases and the J gene end by 9 bases; junction bases not matched to a gene: 21. The CDR3 DNA reads TGTGCCATCAGAGTAAACCTCCCCGGGACAGGGACTACGCGGCAGTACTTC. This gives the protein CAIRVNLPGTGTTRQYF.

The DNA of the CDR3 is TGTGCCAGCAGCCAAGGAGGGAGGTCAGGCCAGCCCCAGCATTTT. Amino acids: CASSQGGRSGQPQHF. The J gene is TRBJ1-5, the V gene TRBV4-2; no definite D call. V dropped 1 base and J dropped 7 bases, with 14 bases sitting between them. This CDR3 is 15 amino acids long. The germline V gene has CDR1 LGHNA and CDR2 YNFKEQ.

This rearrangement joins TRBV27 to TRBJ1-1; weak D call: TRBD1 (5 bases). The CDR3 covers 13 residues. Germline loops: CDR1 MNHEY, CDR2 SMNVEV (reference sequence). Trimming took off 3 bases at V and 2 bases at J, with 7 bases between the two ends. The CDR3, as DNA: TGTGCCAGCAGTTTCCAGGGTAACACTGAAGCTTTCTTT. Translated: CASSFQGNTEAFF.

The chain joins TRBV14 to TRBJ2-7, with D unresolved. Germline CDR1 is SGHDN and CDR2 is FVKESK. This CDR3 contains 16 residues. CDR3 amino acids: CASTQTPPTLAYEQYV. In DNA, the CDR3 is TGTGCCAGCACCCAAACCCCCCCTACCTTAGCCTACGAGCAGTACGTC.

V is TRBV10-3 and J is TRBJ2-3; the D gene is possibly TRBD2 (6 bases). Between the trimmed V and J ends, which lost 9 bases and 0 bases, there was a span of 13 bases. CDR1 is ENHRY and CDR2 is SYGVKD in the germline V gene. This CDR3 is built from 14 residues. CDR3: CAIRGGTSTDTQYF. DNA of the CDR3: TGTGCCATTAGAGGCGGGACTAGCACAGATACGCAGTATTTT.

The chain combines TRBV2 with TRBJ1-4, with TRBD1 matching over 7 bases. The CDR3 spans 14 residues. Losses at the gene ends were 2 bases for V and 7 bases for J; bases not matched to a gene: 4. The germline CDR1 and CDR2 sequences are SNHLY and FYNNEI. CDR3 coding DNA: TGTGCCAGCAGTGAAATCCAGGGGGGTGAAAAACTGTTTTTT. Protein sequence: CASSEIQGGEKLFF.

This chain connects TRBV4-2 to TRBJ2-3; D might be TRBD1 (6 bases). The V end lost 3 bases, the J end lost 2 bases, and 15 bases lay between the germline ends. The CDR3 loop spans 16 amino acids. CDR1 LGHNA and CDR2 YNFKEQ come from the germline V gene. In DNA form, the CDR3 reads TGTGCCAGCAGCCACGGGACACCGAGGACCACAGATACGCAGTATTTT. The encoded protein is CASSHGTPRTTDTQYF.

The genes are TRBV27 and TRBJ2-7; 7 positions agree with TRBD2. CDR1 is MNHEY and CDR2 is SMNVEV in the germline V gene (reference sequence). The CDR3 loop spans 14 amino acids. The J segment lost 2 bases and the V segment lost 2 bases, leaving 3 bases of the junction unmatched. CDR3 region: CASSLNLAAYEQYV. For the CDR3, the DNA is TGTGCCAGCAGTTTAAACCTAGCGGCCTACGAGCAGTACGTC.

The chain's CDR3 is CASSLTSGRDEQFF. Written as DNA, the CDR3 is TGCGCCAGCAGCTTGACTAGCGGGAGAGATGAGCAGTTCTTC. V and J are TRBV5-1 and TRBJ2-1, with 11 nucleotides matching TRBD2. The V gene end was trimmed by 1 base and the J gene end by 8 bases; junction bases not matched to a gene: 2. Germline lookup yields CDR1 SGHRS and CDR2 YFSETQ. The CDR3 length is 14 residues.

The chain carries TRBV7-2 and TRBJ2-7; 7 bases are a match to TRBD1. V was pared by 5 bases and J by 3 bases, with 19 bases of the junction left unmatched. Germline V lookup: CDR1 SGHTA, CDR2 FQGNSA. The CDR3 has 18 residues. The CDR3 loop is CASSVQINSGTVNYEQYF. CDR3 nucleotides: TGTGCCAGCAGCGTCCAGATTAACTCCGGGACAGTAAACTACGAGCAGTACTTC. Full variable domain (rest looked up from reference TRBV7-2 and TRBJ2-7): GAGVSQSPSNKVTEKGKDVELRCDPISGHTALYWYRQSLGQGLEFLIYFQGNSAPDKSGLPSDRFSAERTGGSVSTLTIQRTQQEDSAVYLCASSVQINSGTVNYEQYFGPGTRLTVT.

The chain recombines TRBV19 with TRBJ1-1, with TRBD1 matching 8 bases. Losses at the gene ends were 4 bases for V and 7 bases for J; bases not matched to a gene: 8. The germline V gene has CDR1 LNHDA and CDR2 SQIVND (reference sequence). The CDR3 is made up of 14 amino acids. The CDR3: CASSTSDRVGEAFF. The CDR3 DNA reads as TGTGCCAGTAGTACTTCGGACAGGGTGGGTGAAGCTTTCTTT. Combining the CDR3 with reference TRBV19 and TRBJ1-1 gives the whole variable domain DGGITQSPKYLFRKEGQNVTLSCEQNLNHDAMYWYRQDPGQGLRLIYYSQIVNDFQKGDIAEGYSVSREKKESFPLTVTSAQKNPTAFYLCASSTSDRVGEAFFGQGTRLTVV.

This rearrangement joins TRBV9 to TRBJ2-7; TRBD2 agrees at 13 bases. J gave up 6 bases and V 4 bases, and 13 bases lay outside the gene matches. Germline loops: CDR1 SGDLS, CDR2 YYNGEE. The CDR3 loop spans 17 amino acids. The DNA for the CDR3 is TGTGCCAGCAGCCCCCAGGGACTAGCGGGATCTGGCTCCGAGCAGTACTTC. It encodes CASSPQGLAGSGSEQYF.

V gene TRBV6-5 combines with J gene TRBJ2-2, with D tentatively TRBD1 (6 bases). Deletions cut 2 bases from V and 4 bases from J, with 11 bases between. This CDR3 region has 15 residues. Germline CDR1 reads MNHEY; CDR2 reads SVGAGI. CDR3 residues: CASSYPTGGTGELFF. Written as DNA, the CDR3 is TGTGCCAGCAGTTACCCGACAGGAGGCACCGGGGAGCTGTTTTTT.